Included here is one T cell receptor (beta chain) sequence, with context. Antigen: not known. MiXCR, applied by TCRdb to the 5' RACE reads, yields one record per CDR3 protein. The data show about half a million distinct CDR3 sequences, approximately 18% seen once. The record originates from a study of T-cell memory formation after mild COVID-19. Study conclusions and caveats: CD4+ bias marked clones expanding day 15 to 37, unlike balanced contracting clones. Mostly located in CM and EM were contracting CD4+ clones, with contracting CD8+ clones located in EMRA.

The CDR3 spans 13 residues. Trimming pared 5 bases from V and 2 bases from J, leaving 9 bases between. From germline, CDR1 is MNHEY and CDR2 SVGAGI. The TCR sequence derives from an adult woman who had mild COVID-19 (a few samples of this study predate the infection). Cell type and time point are not known. Sequenced sample: PBMCs or a T cell subset sorted from them (not recorded which). The chain joins TRBV6-5 to TRBJ1-2, with a tentative D call TRBD1 (5 bases). Here the CDR3 reads CASSMYRNYGYTF. Written as DNA, the CDR3 is TGTGCCAGCAGTATGTACAGGAACTATGGCTACACCTTC.